Listed below are T cell receptor beta chains from one sample, sequenced in a study of T cells in Graves' hyperthyroidism and ophthalmopathy. TCRdb reprocessed the multiplex PCR reads via MiXCR and lists one record per CDR3 protein. In the table there are 600,000 to 700,000 distinct CDR3 sequences, over 12% of which are singletons. The sample taken for sequencing was blood. These receptors were taken from a woman aged 40 to 50 with Graves' ophthalmopathy. Both conserved end residues are part of each CDR3. D genes are given only for firm matches. Clone sizes are given selectively: once, few, many, or a class where the clone is expanded.

>few|TRBV6-1|TRBD1|TRBJ2-7
CASSELQGTEADEQYF
TGTGCCAGCAGTGAATTACAGGGGACAGAGGCCGACGAGCAGTACTTC
>-|TRBV11-3|-|TRBJ1-1
CASSLDFGGASEAFF
TGTGCCAGCAGCTTAGATTTCGGGGGCGCGTCTGAAGCTTTCTTT
>few|TRBV9|-|TRBJ2-5
CASSVGVTSETQYF
TGTGCCAGCAGCGTAGGAGTTACCTCAGAGACCCAGTACTTC
>-|TRBV6-4|TRBD2|TRBJ2-7
CASSARTSEIHEQYF
TGTGCCAGCAGTGCCAGGACTAGCGAGATCCACGAGCAGTACTTC
>-|TRBV13|TRBD1|TRBJ1-2
CASSRNRDRYGYTF
TGTGCCAGCAGTAGAAACCGGGACAGATATGGCTACACCTTC
>few|TRBV3-1|TRBD2|TRBJ2-7
CASSDRDYAYEQYF
TGTGCCAGCAGCGACCGGGACTACGCCTACGAGCAGTACTTC
>-|TRBV27|TRBD1|TRBJ2-2
CASYDRGRGELFF
TGTGCCAGCTACGACAGGGGGCGGGGGGAGCTGTTTTTT
>few|TRBV4-2|-|TRBJ2-2
CASSQDQETNTGELFF
TGTGCCAGCAGCCAAGATCAGGAGACTAACACCGGGGAGCTGTTTTTT
>many|TRBV7-2|TRBD1|TRBJ1-1
CASSRRTGGENTEAFF
TGTGCCAGCAGCCGGCGGACAGGGGGAGAGAACACTGAAGCTTTCTTT
>many|TRBV28|-|TRBJ2-5
CASRALSVETQYF
TGTGCCAGCAGAGCACTGTCTGTAGAGACCCAGTACTTC
>many|TRBV5-1|-|TRBJ1-2
CASSHGTLANYGYTF
TGCGCCAGCAGCCATGGGACACTGGCTAACTATGGCTACACCTTC
>few|TRBV5-1|-|TRBJ2-2
CASSLSISGNTGELFF
TGCGCCAGCAGCTTGTCTATTAGCGGTAACACCGGGGAGCTGTTTTTT
>many|TRBV15|TRBD2|TRBJ2-7
CATSRGGLAVSYEQYF
TGTGCCACCAGCAGAGGGGGACTAGCGGTTTCCTACGAGCAGTACTTC
>many|TRBV7-8|TRBD2|TRBJ2-7
CASSPLSGRGDEQYF
TGTGCCAGCAGCCCATTAAGCGGGAGGGGCGACGAGCAGTACTTC
>many|TRBV28|-|TRBJ2-7
CASSFPTDRFAYEQYF
TGTGCCAGCAGTTTCCCCACGGACAGATTTGCCTACGAGCAGTACTTC
>many|TRBV6-5|-|TRBJ2-5
CASSYGGGEETQYF
TGTGCCAGCAGTTACGGAGGCGGGGAAGAGACCCAGTACTTC
>many|TRBV10-3|TRBD1|TRBJ1-5
CAIREGQGGQPQHF
TGTGCCATCAGGGAAGGACAGGGGGGACAGCCCCAGCATTTT
>many|TRBV6-2/TRBV6-3|TRBD2|TRBJ2-7
CASNDPLAGLFYEQYF
TGTGCCAGCAACGACCCCCTAGCGGGACTGTTCTACGAGCAGTACTTC
>many|TRBV7-8|-|TRBJ2-7
CASSSRTRDKGYEQYF
TGTGCCAGCAGCTCTAGGACCCGGGATAAGGGCTACGAGCAGTACTTC
>many|TRBV10-3|-|TRBJ1-5
CAISDRQLDQPQHF
TGTGCCATCAGTGACCGACAGTTAGATCAGCCCCAGCATTTT
>few|TRBV4-1|-|TRBJ2-7
CASSQVPGAYEQYF
TGCGCCAGCAGCCAAGTTCCCGGGGCCTACGAGCAGTACTTC
>-|TRBV6-2/TRBV6-3|-|TRBJ1-5
CASSPLVGGVGQPQHF
TGTGCCAGCAGTCCCCTAGTCGGTGGGGTAGGCCAGCCCCAGCATTTT
>-|TRBV9|-|TRBJ1-3
CASSVEGLIGNTIYF
TGTGCCAGCAGCGTAGAAGGGCTTATTGGAAACACCATATATTTT
>many|TRBV7-2|-|TRBJ2-5
CASSPSLFESQYF
TGTGCCAGCAGCCCTAGTTTATTCGAGTCCCAGTACTTC
>many|TRBV15|TRBD1|TRBJ2-5
CATSRVNRGQETQYF
TGTGCCACCAGCAGAGTTAACAGGGGGCAAGAGACCCAGTACTTC
>-|TRBV24-1|-|TRBJ1-1
CATSDPFTGTEAFF
TGTGCCACCAGTGACCCTTTTACGGGGACTGAAGCTTTCTTT
>many|TRBV29-1|TRBD1|TRBJ2-7
CSVDAGTEYEGQYF
TGCAGCGTTGACGCCGGGACAGAGTACGAAGGGCAGTACTTC
>many|TRBV12-3/TRBV12-4|-|TRBJ1-2
CASSLGFARGYTF
TGTGCCAGCAGTTTGGGATTCGCGAGGGGCTACACCTTC
>many|TRBV30|-|TRBJ1-3
CAWSVWGHSGNTIYF
TGTGCCTGGAGTGTATGGGGACACTCTGGAAACACCATATATTTT
>few|TRBV7-8|-|TRBJ2-7
CASSHDSPYEQYF
TGTGCCAGCAGCCACGACTCCCCCTACGAGCAGTACTTC
>many|TRBV7-8|-|TRBJ2-5
CASSLQKTQYF
TGTGCCAGCAGCTTGCAAAAGACCCAGTACTTC
>many|TRBV15|-|TRBJ2-7
CATSSRRESGYEQYF
TGTGCCACCAGCAGTCGACGGGAGTCGGGATACGAGCAGTACTTC
>-|TRBV4-1|-|TRBJ1-3
CASSPRIQGNAIYF
TGCGCCAGCAGCCCGAGAATCCAGGGTAACGCCATATATTTT
>many|TRBV7-6|-|TRBJ2-7
CASSRARDPTYEQYF
TGTGCCAGCAGCCGCGCCCGGGACCCTACCTACGAGCAGTACTTC
>many|TRBV29-1|-|TRBJ2-5
CSVDLQQETQYF
TGCAGCGTTGACCTCCAGCAAGAGACCCAGTACTTC
>-|TRBV7-2|-|TRBJ2-4
CASSLILGNGAKNIQYF
TGTGCCAGCAGCTTAATCTTGGGCAACGGGGCCAAAAACATTCAGTACTTC
>many|TRBV28|-|TRBJ2-4
CASSPGTALAKNIQYF
TGTGCCAGCAGTCCTGGGACTGCACTAGCCAAAAACATTCAGTACTTC
>many|TRBV12-3/TRBV12-4|TRBD1|TRBJ1-5
CASSLTGQGIGGIHQPQHF
TGTGCCAGCAGTTTAACGGGACAGGGAATCGGTGGAATCCATCAGCCCCAGCATTTT
>many|TRBV20-1|TRBD2|TRBJ2-2
CSARRTSGPQGTGELFF
TGCAGTGCTAGGAGGACTAGCGGACCCCAAGGCACCGGGGAGCTGTTTTTT
>many|TRBV4-2|TRBD1|TRBJ1-5
CASSHESDRGAYSNQPQHF
TGTGCCAGCAGCCATGAGTCCGACAGGGGTGCATATAGCAATCAGCCCCAGCATTTT
>few|TRBV6-2/TRBV6-3|-|TRBJ2-7
CASKRTTYEQYF
TGTGCCAGCAAGAGGACGACCTACGAGCAGTACTTC
>few|TRBV11-1|TRBD1|TRBJ1-1
CASSPQGLGGDTEAFF
TGTGCCAGCAGCCCACAGGGGTTGGGGGGGGACACTGAAGCTTTCTTT
>many|TRBV7-9|TRBD1|TRBJ1-2
CASSSRQGSYTF
TGTGCCAGCAGCTCTAGACAGGGGAGCTACACCTTC
>many|TRBV19|TRBD1|TRBJ1-1
CASSRGQMNTEAFF
TGTGCCAGTAGTAGGGGACAGATGAACACTGAAGCTTTCTTT
>many|TRBV7-2|TRBD1|TRBJ2-4
CASSRTGGGNIQYF
TGTGCCAGCAGCCGCACAGGGGGTGGAAACATTCAGTACTTC
>many|TRBV7-8|TRBD2|TRBJ2-5
CASSKGLAERETQYF
TGTGCCAGCAGCAAGGGACTAGCGGAGCGGGAGACCCAGTACTTC
>few|TRBV12-3/TRBV12-4|TRBD1|TRBJ2-7
CASSPPTGQFYEQYF
TGTGCCAGCAGTCCCCCCACGGGACAGTTTTACGAGCAGTACTTC